The T cell receptor (beta chain) described here comes from a study of T cells in Graves' hyperthyroidism and ophthalmopathy. General observations from the study: Most clonotypes expanded in thyroid above 0.001 were likewise present in blood. A 13 V-J signature model discriminated ophthalmopathy versus stable hyperthyroidism.

Per germline, CDR1 SGHNT and CDR2 YENEEA. V lost 3 bases to trimming and J lost 10 bases; unmatched junction nucleotides: 7. CDR3 length: 14 residues. This clonotype was found many times. What it binds is not known. Each patient was aged 18 to 65 and had newly diagnosed hyperthyroidism of under 2 months' duration. The PBMCs studied were ones that came from approximately 9.9 ml fresh peripheral blood. Amplified regions were TCR beta CDR3 sequences from RNA transcripts. An initial round of RT-PCR targeting the TCR CDR3 relied on the HTBI primer set. One entry per CDR3 protein, called by TCRdb with MiXCR from the multiplex PCR reads. This sample has about 210,000 distinct CDR3 sequences, with about a sixth found just once.

Sequences were obtained from blood. The chain couples TRBV11-3 to TRBJ2-1; 9 bases match TRBD1. The receptor's source is a man aged 50 or older with Graves' hyperthyroidism. The CDR3 sequence is CASSLGTGLMEQFF. The CDR3 DNA reads as TGTGCCAGCAGCTTGGGGACAGGGTTAATGGAGCAGTTCTTC.